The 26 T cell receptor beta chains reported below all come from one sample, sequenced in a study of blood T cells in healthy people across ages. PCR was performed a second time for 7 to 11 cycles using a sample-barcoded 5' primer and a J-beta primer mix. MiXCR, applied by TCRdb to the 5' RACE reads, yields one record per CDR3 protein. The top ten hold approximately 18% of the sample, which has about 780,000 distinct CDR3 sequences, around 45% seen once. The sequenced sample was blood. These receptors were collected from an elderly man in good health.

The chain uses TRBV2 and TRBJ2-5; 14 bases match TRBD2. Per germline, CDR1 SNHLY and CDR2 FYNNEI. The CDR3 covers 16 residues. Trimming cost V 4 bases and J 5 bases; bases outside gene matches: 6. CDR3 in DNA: TGTGCCAGCAGTGCGACTAGCGGGAGGGCTAGTGAGACCCAGTACTTC. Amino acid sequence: CASSATSGRASETQYF.

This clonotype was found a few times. In nucleotides, the CDR3 is TGCAGCGTTGAAGATAGGGATAGCAATCAGCCCCAGCATTTT. Its translation: CSVEDRDSNQPQHF. The chain joins TRBV29-1 to TRBJ1-5; D gene ambiguous. Germline V gene sequence: CDR1 SQVTM, CDR2 ANQGSEA. The germline V and J ends were trimmed by 0 bases and 0 bases, with 6 bases remaining between them. The CDR3 consists of 14 residues.

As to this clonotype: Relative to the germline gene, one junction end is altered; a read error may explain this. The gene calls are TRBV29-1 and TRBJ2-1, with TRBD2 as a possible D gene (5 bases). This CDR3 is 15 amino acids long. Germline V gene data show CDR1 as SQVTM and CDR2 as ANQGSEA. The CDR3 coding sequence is TGCAGCGCCACCCTGACGGGGAGCGCCTACAATGAGCGGTTCTTC. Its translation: CSATLTGSAYNERFF.

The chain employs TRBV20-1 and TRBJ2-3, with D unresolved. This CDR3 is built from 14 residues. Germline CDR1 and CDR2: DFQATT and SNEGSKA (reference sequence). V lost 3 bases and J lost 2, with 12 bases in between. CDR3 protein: CSASLPGNTDTQYF. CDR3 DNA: TGCAGTGCTAGTCTCCCGGGTAACACAGATACGCAGTATTTT.

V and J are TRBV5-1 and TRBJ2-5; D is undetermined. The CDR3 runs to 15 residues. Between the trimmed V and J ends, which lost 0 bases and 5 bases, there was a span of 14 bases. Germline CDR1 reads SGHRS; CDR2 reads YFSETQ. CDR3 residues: CASSLALGSSETQYF. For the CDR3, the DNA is TGCGCCAGCAGCTTGGCCCTCGGAAGCAGTGAGACCCAGTACTTC.

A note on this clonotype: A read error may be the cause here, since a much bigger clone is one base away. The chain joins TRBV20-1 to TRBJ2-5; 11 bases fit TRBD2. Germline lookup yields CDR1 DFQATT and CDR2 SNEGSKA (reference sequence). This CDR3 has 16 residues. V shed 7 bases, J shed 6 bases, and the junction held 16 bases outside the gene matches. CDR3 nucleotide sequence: TGCAGTGTGGAGGAACCGGGACTAGCGGATGGGAAGACCCAGTACTTC. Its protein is CSVEEPGLADGKTQYF.

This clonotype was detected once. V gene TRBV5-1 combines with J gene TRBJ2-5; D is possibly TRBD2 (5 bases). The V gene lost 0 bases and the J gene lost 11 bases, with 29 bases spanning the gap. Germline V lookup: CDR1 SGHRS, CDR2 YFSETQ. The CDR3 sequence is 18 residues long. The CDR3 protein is CASSLGAFASRRMDEQYF. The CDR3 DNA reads TGCGCCAGCAGCTTGGGGGCCTTCGCTAGCAGGAGGATGGATGAGCAGTACTTC.

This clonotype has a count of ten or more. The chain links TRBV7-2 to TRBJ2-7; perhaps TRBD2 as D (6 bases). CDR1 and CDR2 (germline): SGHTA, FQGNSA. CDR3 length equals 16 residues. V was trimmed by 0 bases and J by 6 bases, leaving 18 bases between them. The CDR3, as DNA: TGTGCCAGCAGCTTAGCGCGAGGCGGGGCCCAGGGCGAGCAGTACTTC. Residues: CASSLARGGAQGEQYF. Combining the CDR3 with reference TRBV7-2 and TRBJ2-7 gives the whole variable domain GAGVSQSPSNKVTEKGKDVELRCDPISGHTALYWYRQSLGQGLEFLIYFQGNSAPDKSGLPSDRFSAERTGGSVSTLTIQRTQQEDSAVYLCASSLARGGAQGEQYFGPGTRLTVT.

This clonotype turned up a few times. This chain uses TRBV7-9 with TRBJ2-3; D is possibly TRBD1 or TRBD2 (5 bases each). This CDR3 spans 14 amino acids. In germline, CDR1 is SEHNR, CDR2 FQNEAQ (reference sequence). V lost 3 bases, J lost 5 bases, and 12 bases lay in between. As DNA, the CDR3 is TGTGCCAGCAGCTTTACGGGGACCCGAGATACGCAGTATTTT. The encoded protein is CASSFTGTRDTQYF.

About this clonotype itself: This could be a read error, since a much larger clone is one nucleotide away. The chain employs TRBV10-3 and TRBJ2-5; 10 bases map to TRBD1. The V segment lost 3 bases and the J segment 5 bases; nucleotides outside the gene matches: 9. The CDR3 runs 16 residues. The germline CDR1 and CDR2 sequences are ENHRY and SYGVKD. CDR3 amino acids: CAISEPGQGTGETQYF. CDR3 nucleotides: TGTGCCATCAGTGAACCGGGACAGGGGACCGGGGAGACCCAGTACTTC.

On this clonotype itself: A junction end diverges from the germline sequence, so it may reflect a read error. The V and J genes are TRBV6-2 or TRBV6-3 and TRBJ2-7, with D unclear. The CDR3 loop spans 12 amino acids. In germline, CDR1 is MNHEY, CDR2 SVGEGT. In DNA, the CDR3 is TGTGCCAGCTGTTACCGTCCGCACGAGCAGTACTTC. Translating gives CASCYRPHEQYF.

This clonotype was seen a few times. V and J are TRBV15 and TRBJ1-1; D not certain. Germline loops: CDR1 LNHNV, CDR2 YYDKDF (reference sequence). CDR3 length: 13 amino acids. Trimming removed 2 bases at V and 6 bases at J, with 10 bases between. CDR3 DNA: TGTGCCACCAGCAGACCCGAGGGTCCTGAAGCTTTCTTT. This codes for CATSRPEGPEAFF.

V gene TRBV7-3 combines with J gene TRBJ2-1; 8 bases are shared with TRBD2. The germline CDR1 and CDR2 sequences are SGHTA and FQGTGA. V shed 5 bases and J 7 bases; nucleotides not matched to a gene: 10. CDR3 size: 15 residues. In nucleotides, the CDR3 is TGTGCCAGCAGCCGTGATCCGGGACTAGAAAATGAGCAGTTCTTC. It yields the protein CASSRDPGLENEQFF.

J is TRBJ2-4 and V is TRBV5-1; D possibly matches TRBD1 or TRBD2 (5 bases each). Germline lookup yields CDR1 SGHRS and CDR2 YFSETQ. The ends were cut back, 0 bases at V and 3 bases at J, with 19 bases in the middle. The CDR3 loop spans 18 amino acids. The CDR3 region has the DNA TGCGCCAGCAGCTTGGTGAAGGGGCGGGTCCCCGACAAAAACATTCAGTACTTC. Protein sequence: CASSLVKGRVPDKNIQYF.

The CDR3 nucleotides read TGCGCCAGCAGCGTAGACCTTGGGGACACTGAAGCTTTCTTT. Translation gives CASSVDLGDTEAFF. This chain links TRBV5-1 with TRBJ1-1; D uncertain. Trimming took off 4 bases at V and 3 bases at J, with 13 bases between the two ends. From germline, CDR1 is SGHRS and CDR2 YFSETQ. The CDR3 is made up of 14 amino acids.

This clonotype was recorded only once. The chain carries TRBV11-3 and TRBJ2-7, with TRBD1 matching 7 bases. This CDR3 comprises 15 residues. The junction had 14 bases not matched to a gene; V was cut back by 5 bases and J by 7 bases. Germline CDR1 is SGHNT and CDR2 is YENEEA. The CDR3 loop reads CASSPMGTAYNEQYF. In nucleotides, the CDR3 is TGTGCCAGCAGCCCGATGGGGACAGCGTACAATGAGCAGTACTTC.

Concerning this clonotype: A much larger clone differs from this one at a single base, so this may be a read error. This CDR3 is CASSPRLGGEQYF. CDR3 sequence (DNA): TGTGCCAGCAGCCCAAGGTTGGGGGGAGAGCAGTACTTC. This chain uses TRBV7-3 with TRBJ2-4, with D perhaps TRBD2 (6 bases). The CDR3 sequence is 13 residues long. Germline CDR1 is SGHTA and CDR2 is FQGTGA. Between the trimmed V and J ends, which lost 5 bases and 13 bases, there was a span of 18 bases.

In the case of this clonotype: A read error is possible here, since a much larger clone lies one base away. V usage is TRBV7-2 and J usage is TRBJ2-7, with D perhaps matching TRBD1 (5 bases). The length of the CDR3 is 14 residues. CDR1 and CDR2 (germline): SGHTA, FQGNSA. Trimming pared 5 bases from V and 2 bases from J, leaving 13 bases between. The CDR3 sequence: CASSIRTLPYEQYF. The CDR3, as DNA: TGTGCCAGCAGCATCAGGACACTCCCCTACGAGCAGTACTTC.

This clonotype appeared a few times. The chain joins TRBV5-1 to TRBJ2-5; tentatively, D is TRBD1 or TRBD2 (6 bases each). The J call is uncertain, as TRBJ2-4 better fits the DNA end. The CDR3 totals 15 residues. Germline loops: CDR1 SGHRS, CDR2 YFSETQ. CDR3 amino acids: CASSLSAGGDGIQYF. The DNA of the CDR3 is TGCGCCAGCAGCTTGAGCGCCGGGGGCGACGGCATTCAGTACTTC.

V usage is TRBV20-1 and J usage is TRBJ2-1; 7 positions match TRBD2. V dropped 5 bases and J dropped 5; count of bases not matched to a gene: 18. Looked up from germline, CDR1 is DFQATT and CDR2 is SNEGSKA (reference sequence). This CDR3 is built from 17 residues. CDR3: CSAPTMSGGESHNEQFF. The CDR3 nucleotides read TGCAGTGCTCCTACCATGTCTGGGGGGGAATCCCACAATGAGCAGTTCTTC.

The CDR3 is CASSFPGKANTGELFF. CDR3 coding DNA: TGTGCCAGCAGTTTTCCGGGGAAAGCGAACACCGGGGAGCTGTTTTTT. The V and J genes are TRBV28 and TRBJ2-2; the D gene is possibly TRBD2 (5 bases). Germline lookup yields CDR1 MDHEN and CDR2 SYDVKM. The CDR3 is 16 amino acids. The germline V and J ends were trimmed by 3 bases and 0 bases, with 11 bases remaining between them.

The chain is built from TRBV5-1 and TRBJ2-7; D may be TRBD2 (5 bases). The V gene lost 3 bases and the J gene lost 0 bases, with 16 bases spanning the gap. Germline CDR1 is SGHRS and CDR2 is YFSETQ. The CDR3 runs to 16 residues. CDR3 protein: CASSSRRTAGSYEQYF. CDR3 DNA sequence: TGCGCCAGCAGCTCGCGAAGGACCGCGGGCTCCTACGAGCAGTACTTC.

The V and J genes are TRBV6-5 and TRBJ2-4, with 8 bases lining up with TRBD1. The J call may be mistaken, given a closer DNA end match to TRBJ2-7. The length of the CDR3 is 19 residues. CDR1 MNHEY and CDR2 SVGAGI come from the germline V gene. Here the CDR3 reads CASSYFGRGPSLLSYEQYF. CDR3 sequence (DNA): TGTGCCAGCAGTTACTTCGGCAGGGGGCCCTCTCTCCTCTCCTACGAGCAGTACTTC.

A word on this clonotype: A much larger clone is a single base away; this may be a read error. Written as DNA, the CDR3 is TGTGCCATCAGTGAGTCGATCCCGGGATACAATGAGCAGTACTTC. It specifies CAISESIPGYNEQYF. The V call is TRBV10-3, the J call TRBJ2-5, with D possibly matching TRBD2 (5 bases). CDR1 ENHRY and CDR2 SYGVKD come from the germline V gene. With 0 bases removed from V and 11 bases from J, the gap between germline ends came to 19 bases. The length of the CDR3 is 15 residues.

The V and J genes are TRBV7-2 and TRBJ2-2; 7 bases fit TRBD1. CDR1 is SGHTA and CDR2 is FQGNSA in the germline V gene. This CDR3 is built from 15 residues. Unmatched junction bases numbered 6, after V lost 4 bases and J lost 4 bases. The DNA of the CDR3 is TGTGCCAGCAGCTCGGTGGACAGGTTCACCGGGGAGCTGTTTTTT. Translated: CASSSVDRFTGELFF. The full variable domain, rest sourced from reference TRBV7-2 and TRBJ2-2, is GAGVSQSPSNKVTEKGKDVELRCDPISGHTALYWYRQSLGQGLEFLIYFQGNSAPDKSGLPSDRFSAERTGGSVSTLTIQRTQQEDSAVYLCASSSVDRFTGELFFGEGSRLTVL.

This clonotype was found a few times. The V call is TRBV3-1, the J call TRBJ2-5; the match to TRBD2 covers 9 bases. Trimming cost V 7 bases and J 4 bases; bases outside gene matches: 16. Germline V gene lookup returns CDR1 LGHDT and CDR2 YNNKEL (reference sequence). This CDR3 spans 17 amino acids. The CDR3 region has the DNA TGTGCCAGCAAACACTCTAGCGGGAAATGGGTTGGAGAGACCCAGTACTTC. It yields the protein CASKHSSGKWVGETQYF.